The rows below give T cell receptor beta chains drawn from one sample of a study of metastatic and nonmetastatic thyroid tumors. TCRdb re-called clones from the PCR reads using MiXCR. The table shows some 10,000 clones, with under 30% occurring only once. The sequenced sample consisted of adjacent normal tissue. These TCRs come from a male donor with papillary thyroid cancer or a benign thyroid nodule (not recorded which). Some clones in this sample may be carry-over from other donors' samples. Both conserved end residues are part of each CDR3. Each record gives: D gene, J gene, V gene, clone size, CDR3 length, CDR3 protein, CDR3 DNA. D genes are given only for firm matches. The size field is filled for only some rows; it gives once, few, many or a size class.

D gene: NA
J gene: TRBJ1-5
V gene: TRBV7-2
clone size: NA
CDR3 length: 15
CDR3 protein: CASSLRTASNQPQHF
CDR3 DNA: TGTGCCAGCAGCTTAAGGACAGCTAGCAATCAGCCCCAGCATTTT

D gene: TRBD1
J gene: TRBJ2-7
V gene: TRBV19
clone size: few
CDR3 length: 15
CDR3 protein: CASSTQGAPPYEQYF
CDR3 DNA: TGTGCCAGTAGTACCCAGGGGGCCCCTCCCTACGAGCAGTACTTC

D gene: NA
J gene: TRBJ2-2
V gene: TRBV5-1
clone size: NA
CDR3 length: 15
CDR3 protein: CASSVSTGNTGELFF
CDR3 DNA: TGCGCCAGCAGCGTATCGACAGGGAACACCGGGGAGCTGTTTTTT

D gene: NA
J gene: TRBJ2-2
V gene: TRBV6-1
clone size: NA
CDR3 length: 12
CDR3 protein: CASRTGYGELFF
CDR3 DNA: TGTGCCAGCAGGACTGGTTACGGGGAGCTGTTTTTT

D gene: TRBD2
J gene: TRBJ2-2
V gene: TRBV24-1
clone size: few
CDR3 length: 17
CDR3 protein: CATSAGTSGSRGGELFF
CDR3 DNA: TGTGCCACCAGTGCCGGGACTAGCGGGAGTCGGGGCGGGGAGCTGTTTTTT

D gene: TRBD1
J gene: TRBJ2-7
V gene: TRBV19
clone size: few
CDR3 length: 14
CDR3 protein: CASSIGTGSYEQYF
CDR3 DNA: TGTGCCAGTAGTATAGGGACAGGCTCCTACGAGCAGTACTTC

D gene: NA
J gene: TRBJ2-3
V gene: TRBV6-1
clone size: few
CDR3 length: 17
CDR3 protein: CASSQVPEPTSTDTQYF
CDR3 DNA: TGTGCCAGCAGTCAAGTACCCGAACCTACTAGCACAGATACGCAGTATTTT

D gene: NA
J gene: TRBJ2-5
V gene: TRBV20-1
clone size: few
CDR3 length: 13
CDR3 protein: CSARGGIQETQYF
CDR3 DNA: TGCAGTGCTAGGGGGGGTATCCAAGAGACCCAGTACTTC

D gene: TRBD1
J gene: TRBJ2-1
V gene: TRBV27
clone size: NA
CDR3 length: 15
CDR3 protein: CASRLGQGGLNEQFF
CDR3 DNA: TGTGCCAGCAGACTGGGACAGGGGGGCTTGAATGAGCAGTTCTTC

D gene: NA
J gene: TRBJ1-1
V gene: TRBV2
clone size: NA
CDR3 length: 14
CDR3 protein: CASTAAGWSTEAFF
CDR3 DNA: TGTGCCAGCACAGCGGCAGGGTGGAGCACTGAAGCTTTCTTT

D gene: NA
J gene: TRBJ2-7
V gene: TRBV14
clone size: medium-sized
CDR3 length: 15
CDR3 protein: CASSQDLLNSYEQYF
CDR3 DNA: TGTGCCAGCAGCCAAGACCTTCTGAATTCCTACGAGCAGTACTTC

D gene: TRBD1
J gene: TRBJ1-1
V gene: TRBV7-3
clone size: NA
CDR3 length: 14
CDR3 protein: CASSQGGAGTEAFF
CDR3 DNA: TGTGCCAGCAGCCAGGGGGGGGCCGGGACTGAAGCTTTCTTT

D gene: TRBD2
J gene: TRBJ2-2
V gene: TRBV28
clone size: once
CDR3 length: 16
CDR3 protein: CASSFIRRGGAGELFF
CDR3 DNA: TGTGCCAGCAGTTTTATTCGTCGGGGGGGGGCCGGGGAGCTGTTTTTT

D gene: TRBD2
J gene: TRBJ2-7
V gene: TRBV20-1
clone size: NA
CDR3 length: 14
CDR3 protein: CSARDQTSSYEQYF
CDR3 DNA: TGCAGTGCTAGAGACCAGACTAGCAGCTACGAGCAGTACTTC

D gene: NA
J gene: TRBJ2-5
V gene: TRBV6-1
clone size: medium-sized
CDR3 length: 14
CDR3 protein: CASSEDWNRETQYF
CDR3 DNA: TGTGCCAGCAGTGAAGACTGGAATAGAGAGACCCAGTACTTC

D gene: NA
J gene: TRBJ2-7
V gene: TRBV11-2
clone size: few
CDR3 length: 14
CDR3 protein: CASSSSRGSNGQYF
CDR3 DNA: TGTGCCAGCAGCTCCAGCAGGGGCTCCAATGGGCAGTACTTC

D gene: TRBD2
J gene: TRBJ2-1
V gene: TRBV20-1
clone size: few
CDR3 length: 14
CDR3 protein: CSARGTSGYNEQFF
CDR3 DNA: TGCAGTGCTAGAGGGACTAGCGGATACAATGAGCAGTTCTTC

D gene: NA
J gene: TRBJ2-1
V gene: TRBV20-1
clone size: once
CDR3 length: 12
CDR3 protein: CSASGDYNEQFF
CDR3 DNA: TGCAGTGCTAGTGGAGATTACAATGAGCAGTTCTTC

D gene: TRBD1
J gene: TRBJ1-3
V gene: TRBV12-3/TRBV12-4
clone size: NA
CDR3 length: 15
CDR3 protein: CASRTGSLSGNTIYF
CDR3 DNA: TGTGCCAGCAGGACAGGGAGCCTCTCTGGAAACACCATATATTTT

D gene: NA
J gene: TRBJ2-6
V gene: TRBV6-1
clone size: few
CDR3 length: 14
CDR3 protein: CASSRVSGANVLTF
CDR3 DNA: TGTGCCAGCAGTCGAGTATCTGGGGCCAACGTCCTGACTTTC

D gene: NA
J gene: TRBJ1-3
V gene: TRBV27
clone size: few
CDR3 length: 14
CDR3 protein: CASSSGTTGNTIYF
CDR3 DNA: TGTGCCAGCAGTTCCGGGACAACTGGAAACACCATATATTTT

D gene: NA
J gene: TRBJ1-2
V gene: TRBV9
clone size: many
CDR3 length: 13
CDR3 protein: CASSVGTNYGYTF
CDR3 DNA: TGTGCCAGCAGCGTTGGGACAAACTATGGCTACACCTTC

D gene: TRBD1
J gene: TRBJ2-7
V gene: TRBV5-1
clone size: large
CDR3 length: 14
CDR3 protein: CASSLTGAYYEQYF
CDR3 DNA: TGCGCCAGCAGCCTCACAGGGGCCTACTACGAGCAGTACTTC

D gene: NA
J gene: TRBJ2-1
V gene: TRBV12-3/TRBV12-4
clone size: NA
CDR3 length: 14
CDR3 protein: CASSLLPGPNEQFF
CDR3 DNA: TGTGCCAGCAGTTTGCTTCCGGGACCCAATGAGCAGTTCTTC

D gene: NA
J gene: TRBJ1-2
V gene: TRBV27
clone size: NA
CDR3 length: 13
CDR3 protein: CVSSLGQGNFYTF
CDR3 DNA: TGTGTCAGCAGCCTCGGGCAGGGGAATTTCTACACCTTC

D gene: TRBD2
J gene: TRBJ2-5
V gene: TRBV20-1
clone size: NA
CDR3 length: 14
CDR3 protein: CSATLAGVYETQYF
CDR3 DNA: TGCAGTGCAACCCTAGCGGGAGTATACGAGACCCAGTACTTC

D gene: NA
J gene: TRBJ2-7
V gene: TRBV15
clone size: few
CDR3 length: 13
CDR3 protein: CATSRGRINEQYF
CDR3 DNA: TGTGCCACCAGCAGAGGACGGATAAACGAGCAGTACTTC

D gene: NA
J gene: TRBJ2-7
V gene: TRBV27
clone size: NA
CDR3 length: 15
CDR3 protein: CASSWDGTGPYEQYF
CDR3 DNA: TGTGCCAGCAGTTGGGACGGGACCGGGCCCTACGAGCAGTACTTC

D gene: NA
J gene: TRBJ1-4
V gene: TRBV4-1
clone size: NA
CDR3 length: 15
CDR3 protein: CASSQDEQVAEKLFF
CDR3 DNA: TGCGCCAGCAGTCAAGATGAGCAGGTGGCCGAAAAACTGTTTTTT